This is a list of T cell receptor beta chains from one sample in a study of T cell responses to AZD1222 COVID-19 vaccine. Only in-frame clones appear in the TCRdb table, and some are missing; sequencing was by immunoSEQ multiplex PCR. The sample consists of approximately 170,000 clones, around 91% of them appearing once. The sample was peripheral blood, taken on day 0 of AZD1222 vaccination. These receptor sequences come from an adult in good health. The CDR3 runs from the conserved cysteine through the conserved F or W. The D gene is left open where the match is weak. Expanded clones get a size class; other rows say once, few or many, or leave the size out.

D	V	size	J	CDR3	DNA
.	TRBV2	.	TRBJ1-1	CASRDFTEAFF	TGTGCCAGCAGGGACTTCACTGAAGCTTTCTTT
TRBD1	TRBV5-8	.	TRBJ2-3	CASSQNPARWTGSSTDTQYF	TGTGCCAGCAGCCAGAATCCGGCCCGATGGACAGGGTCTAGCACAGATACGCAGTATTTT
TRBD1	TRBV4-1	.	TRBJ1-4	CASSQTPGTVIEKLFF	TGCGCCAGCAGCCAAACCCCCGGGACAGTGATTGAAAAACTGTTTTTT
.	TRBV5-4	.	TRBJ2-1	CASSGDQSSYNEQFF	TGTGCCAGCAGTGGCGACCAGAGCTCCTACAATGAGCAGTTCTTC
.	TRBV11-2	.	TRBJ2-7	CASGTGGSYEQYF	TGTGCCAGCGGAACAGGTGGCTCCTACGAGCAGTACTTC
.	TRBV5-4	.	TRBJ2-5	CASSGTFQETQYF	TGTGCCAGCAGTGGGACGTTTCAAGAGACCCAGTACTTC
.	TRBV6-4	.	TRBJ1-1	CASSDRRTGPPFTPRGNTEAFF	TGTGCCAGCAGTGACCGACGTACAGGGCCCCCCTTTACTCCAAGGGGGAACACTGAAGCTTTCTTT
.	TRBV19	.	TRBJ1-2	CASTPDLDGYYGYTF	TGTGCCAGTACACCGGACCTGGACGGATACTATGGCTACACCTTC
TRBD1	TRBV4-1	few	TRBJ1-2	CASSQPTGGPGYGYTF	TGCGCCAGCAGCCAACCGACAGGGGGGCCCGGGTATGGCTACACCTTC
TRBD1	TRBV5-1	.	TRBJ1-2	CASSLELGQGGYTF	TGCGCCAGCAGCTTGGAACTTGGACAGGGAGGCTACACCTTC
.	TRBV14	.	TRBJ2-1	CASSQELGARNEQFF	TGTGCCAGCAGCCAAGAGTTAGGGGCTCGTAATGAGCAGTTCTTC
.	TRBV5-5	.	TRBJ2-2	CASSLDRAAGELFF	TGTGCCAGCAGCTTGGACAGGGCTGCCGGGGAGCTGTTTTTT
TRBD2	TRBV3-1/TRBV3-2	.	TRBJ2-5	CASSQGLAETQYF	TGTGCCAGCAGCCAAGGACTAGCTGAGACCCAGTACTTC
.	TRBV5-1	.	TRBJ2-7	CASSLEVGGYSYEQYF	TGCGCCAGCAGCTTGGAGGTAGGGGGATATTCCTACGAGCAGTACTTC
.	TRBV12-3/TRBV12-4	.	TRBJ1-6	CASSLIENSPLHF	TGTGCCAGCAGTTTAATCGAGAATTCACCCCTCCACTTT
.	TRBV11-3	.	TRBJ2-5	CASSLFGETQYF	TGTGCCAGCAGCTTATTCGGCGAGACCCAGTACTTC
.	TRBV9	.	TRBJ1-2	CASSPSAGGNYGYTF	TGTGCCAGCAGCCCTAGCGCGGGGGGAAACTATGGCTACACCTTC
TRBD1	TRBV28	.	TRBJ1-4	CASSLGQVEEKLFF	TGTGCCAGCAGTCTCGGACAGGTCGAGGAAAAACTGTTTTTT
.	TRBV9	.	TRBJ2-5	CASSVGTQETQYF	TGTGCCAGCAGCGTCGGGACGCAAGAGACCCAGTACTTC
.	TRBV4-3	.	TRBJ1-3	CASSHIGSSGNTIYF	TGCGCCAGCAGCCACATAGGTAGTTCCGGAAACACCATATATTTT
TRBD2	TRBV27	.	TRBJ2-3	CASSLYAGGPDTQYF	TGTGCCAGCAGTTTATATGCGGGGGGGCCGGATACGCAGTATTTT
TRBD2	TRBV5-1	.	TRBJ2-3	CASLPGGGKDTQYF	TGCGCCAGCCTTCCCGGCGGGGGTAAAGATACGCAGTATTTT
.	TRBV5-1	once	TRBJ1-1	CASSLNSGANTEAFF	TGCGCCAGCAGCCTCAACTCCGGGGCCAATACTGAAGCTTTCTTT